The present T cell receptor (beta chain) was sequenced within a study of cytotoxic CD8 clonotypes in ibrutinib-treated CLL. Study-level information: Response sampling occurred after a median 12 months of treatment (range 6 to 36).

The CDR3 has 16 amino acids. Looked up from germline, CDR1 is SGHRS and CDR2 is YFSETQ. V was shortened by 2 bases and J by 5 bases, with 20 bases between the two germline ends. Profiled with immunoSEQ multiplex PCR; TCRdb holds only in-frame clones, not every one. The sample has 200,000 to 250,000 clones, roughly 74% seen once. This sample comprised PBMCs, obtained after 24 months of ibrutinib treatment. This sequence originates from a human donor with chronic lymphocytic leukemia. The chain recombines TRBV5-1 with TRBJ2-7; perhaps TRBD1 as D (5 bases). DNA of the CDR3: TGCGCCAGCAGCTTCCCTCCTCGTGGGGCTTCTGACGAGCAGTACTTC. It encodes CASSFPPRGASDEQYF.